This is a list of T cell receptor beta chains from one sample in a study of T cell repertoires in cytomegalovirus infection. TCRdb itself ran the reads through MiXCR, one entry per CDR3 protein. The data hold about 76,000 distinct CDR3 sequences, with around 3.4% observed a single time. Sequencing was done on a sample of PBMCs. The receptor source for this set is a human donor in good health (CMV status not recorded). Some clones in this sample may be carry-over from other donors' samples. Both conserved end residues are trimmed from each CDR3.

v_gene	j_gene	CDR3aa
TRBV27	TRBJ1-5	ASSLSSRDQPQH
TRBV7-2	TRBJ1-1	ASSLAPRAEAF
TRBV4-1	TRBJ2-7	ASSQILHSSYEQY
TRBV12-3/TRBV12-4	TRBJ2-5	ASTVTGEGLMETQY
TRBV6-2/TRBV6-3	TRBJ1-2	ASSHRSRQGGYGYT
TRBV7-2	TRBJ2-3	ASNQGWGTSTDTQY
TRBV28	TRBJ2-1	ASSTQYLGRRNEQF
TRBV7-9	TRBJ2-7	ASSLVTSSSYEQY
TRBV5-1	TRBJ1-1	ASSFNGRDTEAF
TRBV28	TRBJ2-5	ASSFVLAGTEETQY
TRBV9	TRBJ1-1	ASSPRDRNTEAF
TRBV7-2	TRBJ2-1	ASSLGGGPPPEQF
TRBV7-8	TRBJ1-1	ASSSQGLGTEAF
TRBV28	TRBJ2-6	ASSLSGWGAGANVLT
TRBV5-4	TRBJ2-1	ASSQDREFYNEQF
TRBV10-1	TRBJ2-1	ASSKTSGGGYNEQF
TRBV7-2	TRBJ2-6	ASPGRGGANVLT
TRBV5-1	TRBJ2-7	ASSSRGGSYEQY
TRBV20-1	TRBJ2-7	SARDRLAGGYEQY
TRBV28	TRBJ2-1	ASSLWGQGGYNEQF
TRBV7-8	TRBJ1-1	ASSLTDRNTEAF
TRBV7-2	TRBJ1-2	ASSLGTGSGYT
TRBV4-1	TRBJ1-5	ASSQELTGVQPQH
TRBV5-8	TRBJ2-1	ASSLSGGVYNEQF
TRBV27	TRBJ1-6	ASSLTSGTEHTPLH
TRBV7-2	TRBJ2-3	ASSLDRIANTQY
TRBV27	TRBJ1-1	ASSLSLYTEAF
TRBV5-1	TRBJ2-1	ASSTRSRNNEQF
TRBV12-3/TRBV12-4	TRBJ1-5	ASSAYGGSGQPQH
TRBV7-9	TRBJ2-7	ASSFSEGSYEQY
TRBV7-2	TRBJ1-6	ASSLGDSLSPLH
TRBV11-2	TRBJ2-3	ASSLRGQRRTDTQY
TRBV7-8	TRBJ2-1	ASSLVGLADSPSSYNEQF
TRBV5-8	TRBJ1-5	ASSFSENQPQH
TRBV19	TRBJ1-2	ASSIRPSYGYT
TRBV7-9	TRBJ1-4	ASSPEATGEKLF
TRBV7-2	TRBJ1-5	ASSLGQGKVQPQH
TRBV27	TRBJ1-2	ASSADRGYGYT
TRBV6-2/TRBV6-3	TRBJ1-2	ASSYAGAENYGYT
TRBV27	TRBJ1-1	ASSPDPSGTEAF
TRBV2	TRBJ2-7	ASRGDTYEQY